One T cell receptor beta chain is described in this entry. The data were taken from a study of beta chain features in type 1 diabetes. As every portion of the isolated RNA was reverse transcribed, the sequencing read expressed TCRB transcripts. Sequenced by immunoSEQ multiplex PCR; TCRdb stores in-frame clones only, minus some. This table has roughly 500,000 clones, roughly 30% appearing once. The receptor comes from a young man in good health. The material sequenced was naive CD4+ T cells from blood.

The CDR3 loop reads CASSQRGIRQPQHF. Here the CDR3 DNA reads TGTGCCAGCAGCCAACGGGGGATACGACAGCCCCAGCATTTT. V and J are TRBV2 and TRBJ1-5, with D tentatively TRBD1 (5 bases). CDR1 and CDR2 from the germline V gene are SNHLY and FYNNEI. CDR3 length: 14 residues. V gave up 6 bases and J gave up 7 bases, with 16 bases separating them. Complete variable domain (other parts from reference TRBV2 and TRBJ1-5): EPEVTQTPSHQVTQMGQEVILRCVPISNHLYFYWYRQILGQKVEFLVSFYNNEISEKSEIFDDQFSVERPDGSNFTLKIRSTKLEDSAMYFCASSQRGIRQPQHFGDGTRLSIL.